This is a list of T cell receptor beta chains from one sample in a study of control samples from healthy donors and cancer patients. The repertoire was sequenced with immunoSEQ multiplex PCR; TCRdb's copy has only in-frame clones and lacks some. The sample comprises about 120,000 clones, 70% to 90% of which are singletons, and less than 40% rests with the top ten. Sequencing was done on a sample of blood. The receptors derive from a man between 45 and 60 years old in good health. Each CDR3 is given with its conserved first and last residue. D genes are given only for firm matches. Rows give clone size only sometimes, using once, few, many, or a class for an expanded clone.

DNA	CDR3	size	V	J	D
TGTGCCAGCAGCCAAGATCGAGGCGGGCCTCCAACGACCCAGTACTTC	CASSQDRGGPPTTQYF	.	TRBV4-2	TRBJ2-5	.
TGCGCCAGCAGCTTGGATGGGACAGGGATGGGGGAGCAGTACTTC	CASSLDGTGMGEQYF	.	TRBV5-1	TRBJ2-7	TRBD1
TGCAGCGTACTAGCGGGGGGATGGGACACCGGGGAGCTGTTTTTT	CSVLAGGWDTGELFF	.	TRBV29-1	TRBJ2-2	TRBD2
TGTGCCAGCAGCCGGGACCCCACCCAAGAGACCCAGTACTTC	CASSRDPTQETQYF	.	TRBV11-2	TRBJ2-5	.
TGTGCCAGCAGCGTAGAGGCAGGGGACTTCTATGGCTACACCTTC	CASSVEAGDFYGYTF	.	TRBV9	TRBJ1-2	.
TGTGCCAGCAGCCGCAACCTTAGGGGGGACTATGGCTACACCTTC	CASSRNLRGDYGYTF	.	TRBV11-2	TRBJ1-2	.
TGCGCCAGCAGCGCTACCCTATCGACAGACCTCTACGAGCAGTACTTC	CASSATLSTDLYEQYF	.	TRBV5-1	TRBJ2-7	.
TGTGCCAGCACCCGGACGGGGGGGGAAGGAAACACCATATATTTT	CASTRTGGEGNTIYF	once	TRBV9	TRBJ1-3	.
TGTGCCAGCAGTGAAGCGGGAGGGGGCGGGAGCACAGATACGCAGTATTTT	CASSEAGGGGSTDTQYF	once	TRBV6-1	TRBJ2-3	.
TGCAGCGGTAGGACAGGGCAAGAGACCCAGTACTTC	CSGRTGQETQYF	.	TRBV29-1	TRBJ2-5	TRBD1
TGTGCCAGTAGTACCGGACAGAACACTGAAGCTTTCTTT	CASSTGQNTEAFF	once	TRBV19	TRBJ1-1	.
TGTGCCAGCAGCTCCCAAGGGGGGCTCAACGGCTACACCTTC	CASSSQGGLNGYTF	.	TRBV7-2	TRBJ1-2	.
TGTGCCAGCAGTTACTCCGGACAGGGCCATCAGCCCCAGCATTTT	CASSYSGQGHQPQHF	once	TRBV6-6	TRBJ1-5	TRBD1
TGTGCCAGCAGGACACGTGCAACTAATGAAAAACTGTTTTTT	CASRTRATNEKLFF	.	TRBV2	TRBJ1-4	.
TGTGCCAGCAGCGAGAGGGGGACACCCTTCCAAGAGACCCAGTACTTC	CASSERGTPFQETQYF	.	TRBV9	TRBJ2-5	.
TGCGCCAGCAGCTTGGGGACAGGTCGCCCCCAGCATTTT	CASSLGTGRPQHF	.	TRBV5-1	TRBJ1-5	TRBD1
TGTGCCACCAGCAGGCCCCAAACAGGGGGGTTAGGCTACACCTTC	CATSRPQTGGLGYTF	.	TRBV15	TRBJ1-2	TRBD1
TGTGCCAGCTCACTAGGGGGGCCTGAAGCTTTCTTT	CASSLGGPEAFF	.	TRBV18	TRBJ1-1	.
TGTGCCATCATGGGGGATTCCTATGGCTACACCTTC	CAIMGDSYGYTF	once	TRBV10-3	TRBJ1-2	.
TGTGCCAGCAGTTTATCGCAGGGGGTCTCCTACGAGCAGTACTTC	CASSLSQGVSYEQYF	.	TRBV27	TRBJ2-7	TRBD1
TGTGCCAGCAGTTTTTCAGGACCTAGCACAGATACGCAGTATTTT	CASSFSGPSTDTQYF	.	TRBV6-5	TRBJ2-3	.
TGTGCCAGCAGTGAAGTCCTATCCTACGAGCAGTACTTC	CASSEVLSYEQYF	.	TRBV2	TRBJ2-7	.
TGTGCCATCAGTCCCGGGACAGGGCTCACCGGGGAGCTGTTTTTT	CAISPGTGLTGELFF	.	TRBV10-3	TRBJ2-2	TRBD1
TGTGCCAGCAAGCGGGGGGTCCTCTATAATTCACCCCTCCACTTT	CASKRGVLYNSPLHF	once	TRBV6-5	TRBJ1-6	.
TGTGCCAGCAGTGAATACCGGACAGGGGCCCCCAATGAGCAGTTCTTC	CASSEYRTGAPNEQFF	once	TRBV2	TRBJ2-1	TRBD1
TGTGCTAGTGGATCGGGACAGGGGACCGAAAAACTGTTTTTT	CASGSGQGTEKLFF	few	TRBV12-5	TRBJ1-4	TRBD1
TGTGCCAGCTCACCGGCTAGCGGGGGAAATGAGCAGTTCTTC	CASSPASGGNEQFF	.	TRBV18	TRBJ2-1	TRBD2
TGTGCCAGCAGCTTAGAACCCAGATTAAATCAGCCCCAGCATTTT	CASSLEPRLNQPQHF	.	TRBV11-2	TRBJ1-5	.
TGTGCCAGCAGCTTAGGGACTAGCGGGGGCTACGAGCAGTACTTC	CASSLGTSGGYEQYF	.	TRBV7-2	TRBJ2-7	TRBD2
TGCGCCAGCAGCACGGGACAGCTAGCGGGGGGCACAGATACGCAGTATTTT	CASSTGQLAGGTDTQYF	.	TRBV5-1	TRBJ2-3	TRBD2
TGTGCCAGCAGCTTAGATCTGTACGGACAGAACTACACCTTC	CASSLDLYGQNYTF	.	TRBV11-2	TRBJ1-2	.
TGTGCCAGCAGCTTGAAAGCTAGCTCCTACGAGCAGTACTTC	CASSLKASSYEQYF	.	TRBV5-6	TRBJ2-7	.
TGCGCCAGCAGCCTGAGGGGGGACAATGGAAGGACCCAGTACTTC	CASSLRGDNGRTQYF	once	TRBV5-1	TRBJ2-5	.
TGTGCCAGCAGTTGGCTTGGGGGCCGATCCTACGAGCAGTACTTC	CASSWLGGRSYEQYF	.	TRBV6-6	TRBJ2-7	.
TGCGCCAGCAGCCAAGGGGCTTTTCTTGTCTCCTACAATGAGCAGTTCTTC	CASSQGAFLVSYNEQFF	.	TRBV4-1	TRBJ2-1	.
TGTGCCAGCAGCGTATTCAAATCGGGCAGCTCTAACTATGGCTACACCTTC	CASSVFKSGSSNYGYTF	.	TRBV9	TRBJ1-2	.